Sequencing of this T cell receptor beta chain was carried out in a study of blood T cell repertoires in COVID-19. Authors' analysis steps: Reference gene primer amplification yielded estimated nucleated cell counts. Assay used: immunoSEQ multiplex PCR; TCRdb lists only in-frame clones, some missing. The V and J calls and the clone size are those of that table, but D and trimming were determined from the DNA. Of 200,000 to 250,000 clones detected, 85% to 90% appear once; the ten largest clones hold about 3%. This receptor was identified in a man aged 60-69 years with acute or convalescent COVID-19. Specimen: peripheral blood.

The CDR3 DNA sequence: TGTGCCAGCAGCCCCCGGGTTAATGAAAAACTGTTTTTT. This gives the protein CASSPRVNEKLFF. The chain uses TRBV21-1 and TRBJ1-4. TRBV21-1 is a pseudogene. This CDR3 has 13 amino acids.